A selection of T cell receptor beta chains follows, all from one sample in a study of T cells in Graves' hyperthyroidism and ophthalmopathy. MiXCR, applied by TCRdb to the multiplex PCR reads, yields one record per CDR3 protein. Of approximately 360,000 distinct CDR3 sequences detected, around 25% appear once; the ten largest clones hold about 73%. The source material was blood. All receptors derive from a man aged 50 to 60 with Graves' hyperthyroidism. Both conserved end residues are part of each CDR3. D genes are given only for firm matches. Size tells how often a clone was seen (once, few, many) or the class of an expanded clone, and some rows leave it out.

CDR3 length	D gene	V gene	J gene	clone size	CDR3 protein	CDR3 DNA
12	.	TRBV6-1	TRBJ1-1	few	CASSGIRVVAFF	TGTGCCAGCAGCGGCATTCGGGTAGTAGCTTTCTTT
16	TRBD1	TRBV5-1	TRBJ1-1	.	CASSLVGQGMNTEAFF	TGCGCCAGCAGCTTGGTGGGACAGGGGATGAACACTGAAGCTTTCTTT
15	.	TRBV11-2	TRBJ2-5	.	CASSPTEGFGETQYF	TGTGCCAGCAGCCCCACCGAGGGCTTCGGAGAGACCCAGTACTTC
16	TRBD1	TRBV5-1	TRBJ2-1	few	CASSPLRQGEFNEQFF	TGCGCCAGCAGCCCCCTCAGACAGGGGGAATTCAATGAGCAGTTCTTC
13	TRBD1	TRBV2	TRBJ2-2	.	CASSRDSGGELFF	TGTGCCAGCAGTCGGGACAGCGGCGGGGAGCTGTTTTTT
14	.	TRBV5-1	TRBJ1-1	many	CASSFEGVDTEAFF	TGCGCCAGCAGCTTTGAAGGGGTAGACACTGAAGCTTTCTTT
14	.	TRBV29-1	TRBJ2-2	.	CSVEGPLDTGELFF	TGCAGCGTTGAGGGCCCTTTAGACACCGGGGAGCTGTTTTTT
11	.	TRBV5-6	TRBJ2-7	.	CASSSNNEQYF	TGTGCCAGCAGCAGTAACAATGAGCAGTACTTC
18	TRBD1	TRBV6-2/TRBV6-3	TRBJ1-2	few	CASSYLGREAGGDYGYTF	TGTGCCAGCAGTTACTTGGGTCGTGAAGCAGGGGGCGACTATGGCTACACCTTC
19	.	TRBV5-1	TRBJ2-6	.	CASSLGPPGYDSGANVLTF	TGCGCCAGCAGCTTGGGGCCGCCGGGGTACGACTCTGGGGCCAACGTCCTGACTTTC
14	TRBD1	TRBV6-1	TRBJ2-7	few	CAVGGTRSSYEQYF	TGTGCCGTAGGGGGCACCCGGAGCTCCTACGAGCAGTACTTC
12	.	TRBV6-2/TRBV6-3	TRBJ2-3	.	CASSTTPGTDFF	TGTGCCAGCAGTACGACACCCGGGACTGACTTCTTT
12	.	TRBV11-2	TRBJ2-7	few	CASSPLGTEQYF	TGTGCCAGCAGCCCTCTCGGGACCGAGCAGTACTTC
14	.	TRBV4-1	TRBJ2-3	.	CASSRNSYTDTQYF	TGCGCCAGCAGCCGGAACAGCTACACAGATACGCAGTATTTT
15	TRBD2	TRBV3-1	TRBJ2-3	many	CASSGGLAVTDTQYF	TGTGCCAGCAGCGGGGGACTAGCGGTCACAGATACGCAGTATTTT
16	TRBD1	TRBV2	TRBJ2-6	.	CASSEGQGQGANVLTF	TGTGCCAGCAGTGAAGGACAGGGTCAAGGGGCCAACGTCCTGACTTTC
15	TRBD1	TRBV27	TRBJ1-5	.	CASSSDRVRNQPQHF	TGTGCCAGCAGTTCCGACAGGGTGCGCAATCAGCCCCAGCATTTT
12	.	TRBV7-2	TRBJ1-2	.	CASSLYGGGYTF	TGTGCCAGCAGCTTATACGGGGGTGGCTACACCTTC
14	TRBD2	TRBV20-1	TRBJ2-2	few	CSALAGGSTGELFF	TGCAGTGCCCTAGCGGGAGGATCCACCGGGGAGCTGTTTTTT
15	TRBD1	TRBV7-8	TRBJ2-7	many	CASSSPGQAAYEQYF	TGTGCCAGCAGCTCACCCGGACAGGCGGCCTACGAGCAGTACTTC
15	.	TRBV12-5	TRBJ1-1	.	CASGYGTLTDTEAFF	TGTGCTAGTGGTTACGGAACACTCACGGACACTGAAGCTTTCTTT
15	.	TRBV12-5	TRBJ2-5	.	CASAPGRISGETQYF	TGTGCTAGTGCCCCGGGACGGATTAGTGGGGAGACCCAGTACTTC
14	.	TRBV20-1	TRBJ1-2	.	CSAPPGPYTHGYTF	TGCAGTGCTCCCCCGGGACCCTACACCCATGGCTACACCTTC
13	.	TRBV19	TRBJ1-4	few	CASSDRRNEKLFF	TGTGCCAGTAGTGACAGGAGGAATGAAAAACTGTTTTTT
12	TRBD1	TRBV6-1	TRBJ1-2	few	CASSPGGDGYTF	TGTGCCAGCAGCCCAGGGGGGGATGGCTACACCTTC
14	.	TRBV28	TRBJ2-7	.	CASSFSLGGYEQYF	TGTGCCAGCAGTTTTAGTTTGGGGGGCTACGAGCAGTACTTC
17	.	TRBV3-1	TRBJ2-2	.	CASSQHPGGGNTGELFF	TGTGCCAGCAGCCAACACCCTGGAGGAGGGAACACCGGGGAGCTGTTTTTT
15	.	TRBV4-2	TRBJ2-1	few	CASSQVEGSFNEQFF	TGTGCCAGCAGCCAAGTGGAGGGAAGTTTCAATGAGCAGTTCTTC
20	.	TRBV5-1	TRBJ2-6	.	CASRLDPGVGQSSGANVLTF	TGCGCCAGCCGGCTAGATCCAGGGGTGGGCCAAAGCTCTGGGGCCAACGTCCTGACTTTC
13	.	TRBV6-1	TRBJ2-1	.	CASRGLSSNEQFF	TGTGCCAGCCGGGGTTTGTCTTCGAATGAGCAGTTCTTC
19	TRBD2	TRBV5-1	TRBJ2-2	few	CASSLAVLAGDANTGELFF	TGCGCCAGCAGCTTGGCCGTACTAGCGGGAGACGCGAACACCGGGGAGCTGTTTTTT
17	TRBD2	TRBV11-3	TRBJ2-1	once	CASSLQGTSGRSNEQFF	TGTGCCAGCAGCTTACAGGGGACTAGCGGGAGATCCAATGAGCAGTTCTTC
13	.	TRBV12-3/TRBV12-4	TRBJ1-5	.	CASSLLPNQPQHF	TGTGCCAGCAGTTTATTACCCAATCAGCCCCAGCATTTT
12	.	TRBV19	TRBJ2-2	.	CASSIVTGELFF	TGTGCCAGTAGTATTGTCACCGGGGAGCTGTTTTTT
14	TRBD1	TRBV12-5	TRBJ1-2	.	CASGVDRGDYGYTF	TGTGCTAGTGGTGTGGACAGGGGAGACTATGGCTACACCTTC